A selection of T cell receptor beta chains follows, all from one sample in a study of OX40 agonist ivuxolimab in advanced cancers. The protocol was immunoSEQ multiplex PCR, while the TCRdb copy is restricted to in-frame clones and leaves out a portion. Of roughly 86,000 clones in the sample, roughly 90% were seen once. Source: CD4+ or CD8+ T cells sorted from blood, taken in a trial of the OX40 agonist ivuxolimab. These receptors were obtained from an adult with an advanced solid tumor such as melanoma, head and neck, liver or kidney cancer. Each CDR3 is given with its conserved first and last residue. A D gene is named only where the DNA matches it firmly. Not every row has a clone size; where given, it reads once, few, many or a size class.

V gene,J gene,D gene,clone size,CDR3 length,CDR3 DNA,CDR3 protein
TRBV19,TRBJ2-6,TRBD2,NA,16,TGTGCCACCCTTAGCGGGAGCCGCTCTGGGGCCAACGTCCTGACTTTC,CATLSGSRSGANVLTF
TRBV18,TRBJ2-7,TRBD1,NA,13,TGTGCCAGCTCACCTGGACAGGGGGAGGTGCAGTACTTC,CASSPGQGEVQYF
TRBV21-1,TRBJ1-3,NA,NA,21,TGTGCCAGCAGCAAACTAAGTTCCGGGACAGACAGGGAGGACTCTGGAAACACCATATATTTT,CASSKLSSGTDREDSGNTIYF
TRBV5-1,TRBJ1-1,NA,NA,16,TGCGCCAGCAGCTTGGCGTCAGGAGGGATGAACACTGAAGCTTTCTTT,CASSLASGGMNTEAFF
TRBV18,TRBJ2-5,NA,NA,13,TGTGCCAGCTCACCACGGGGTGAAGAGACCCAGTACTTC,CASSPRGEETQYF
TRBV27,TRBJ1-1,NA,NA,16,TGTGCCAGCAGTTCCGCTTTAGGAGGGCAGAACACTGAAGCTTTCTTT,CASSSALGGQNTEAFF
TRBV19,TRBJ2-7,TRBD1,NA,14,TGTGCCAGTTCCGCCGGGACAGGGGTTTACGAGCAGTACTTC,CASSAGTGVYEQYF
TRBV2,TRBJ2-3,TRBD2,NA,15,TGTGCCAGCAGCCCTAGGACTAGTTTGCCAGATACGCAGTATTTT,CASSPRTSLPDTQYF
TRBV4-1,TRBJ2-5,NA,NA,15,TGCGCCAGCAGCCAAGTCTACAGGGTAGCTGAGACCCAGTACTTC,CASSQVYRVAETQYF
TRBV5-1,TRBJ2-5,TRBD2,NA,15,TGCGCCAGCAGCTTAGCGGGAACCCCACAAGAGACCCAGTACTTC,CASSLAGTPQETQYF
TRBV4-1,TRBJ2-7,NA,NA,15,TGCGCCAGCAGCCAAGAGGAGGACAGTTTATACGAGCAGTACTTC,CASSQEEDSLYEQYF
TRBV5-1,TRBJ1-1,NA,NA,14,TGCGCCAGCAGCTTGGAGTCCAGGAACACTGAAGCTTTCTTT,CASSLESRNTEAFF
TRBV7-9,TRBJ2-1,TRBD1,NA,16,TGTGCCAGCAGCTTAGGTCAAGGGGGCCGGTCCAATGAGCAGTTCTTC,CASSLGQGGRSNEQFF
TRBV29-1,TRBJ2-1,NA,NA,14,TGCAGCGTTGATAAAGGGGCTCTCTACAATGAGCAGTTCTTC,CSVDKGALYNEQFF
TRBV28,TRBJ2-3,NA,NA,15,TGTGCCAGCAGTTTAGAATCTTCTCGGACAGATACGCAGTATTTT,CASSLESSRTDTQYF
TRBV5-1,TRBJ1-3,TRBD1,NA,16,TGCGCCAGCAGCTTGGGGGCGAGGGGGCCTGGAAACACCATATATTTT,CASSLGARGPGNTIYF
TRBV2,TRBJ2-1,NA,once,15,TGTGCCAGCAGGGTCGACGGGGTGGCCTACAATGAGCAGTTCTTC,CASRVDGVAYNEQFF